These 21 T cell receptor beta chains originate from one sample sequenced in a study of CD8+ T cells in alopecia areata. Treatment of the sample: oral pan-JAK inhibitor, 5-10 mg twice daily. Extraction and reverse transcription of RNA yielded cDNA as the sequencing template. The repertoire was sequenced with immunoSEQ multiplex PCR; TCRdb's copy has only in-frame clones and lacks some. This table holds approximately 210,000 clones, under 80% found once. Sample: CD4+ T cells sorted from blood, taken around week 50, from a patient treated with tofacitinib. Source of these receptors: a human donor with alopecia areata.

This chain joins TRBV5-1 and TRBJ2-6, with D perhaps being TRBD1 or TRBD2 (5 bases each). Trimming took off 2 bases at V and 7 bases at J, with 13 bases between the two ends. The CDR3 runs 15 residues. Per the germline V gene, CDR1 is SGHRS and CDR2 is YFSETQ. The CDR3 is CASSFGGTGANVLTF. The CDR3 bases are TGCGCCAGCAGCTTCGGAGGAACAGGAGCCAACGTCCTGACTTTC.

The gene calls are TRBV4-3 and TRBJ1-6; weak D call: TRBD1 (5 bases). Germline CDR1 and CDR2: LGHNA and YSLEER. This CDR3 comprises 16 residues. The V end lost 0 bases, the J end lost 5 bases, and 11 bases lay between the germline ends. This chain's CDR3 is CASSQEAGANNSPLHF. DNA of the CDR3: TGCGCCAGCAGCCAAGAAGCCGGGGCTAATAATTCACCCCTCCACTTT.

DNA of the CDR3: TGTGCCAGCAGTGGTACAGGGCGAGGGCAGCCCCAGCATTTT. Translated, it gives CASSGTGRGQPQHF. The V and J genes are TRBV6-1 and TRBJ1-5; D may be TRBD1 (6 bases). The CDR3 spans 14 residues. V gave up 4 bases and J gave up 7 bases, with 14 bases separating them. CDR1 and CDR2 (germline): MNHNS, SASEGT.

This clone occurred a few times. The chain uses TRBV7-2 and TRBJ1-3; D remains unclear. The germline V gene encodes CDR1 SGHTA and CDR2 FQGNSA. CDR3 length: 12 residues. Between the trimmed V and J ends, which lost 5 bases and 7 bases, there was a span of 9 bases. This CDR3 reads CASSPPWNTIYF. CDR3 sequence (DNA): TGTGCCAGCAGCCCTCCATGGAACACCATATATTTT.

This clone occurred a few times. V gene TRBV29-1 combines with J gene TRBJ2-7; tentative D call: TRBD2 (5 bases). V was clipped by 4 bases and J by 5 bases, with 12 bases between them. Germline lookup yields CDR1 SQVTM and CDR2 ANQGSEA. The CDR3 length is 12 residues. The CDR3 DNA sequence: TGCAGCGTTGGGCACGGGCGGGACGAGCAGTACTTC. Protein: CSVGHGRDEQYF.

The V gene is TRBV7-2, the J gene TRBJ2-3; 7 bases line up with TRBD2. V was clipped by 3 bases and J by 4 bases; unmatched bases: 4. The CDR3 runs to 14 residues. In germline, CDR1 is SGHTA, CDR2 FQGNSA. This chain's CDR3 is CASSFSGGADTQYF. CDR3 in DNA: TGTGCCAGCAGCTTTTCGGGAGGAGCAGATACGCAGTATTTT.

The V and J genes are TRBV4-3 and TRBJ2-2; TRBD2 might be the D (7 bases). Germline V gene lookup returns CDR1 LGHNA and CDR2 YSLEER. Trimming stripped 4 bases from V and 7 bases from J, with 10 bases between. The CDR3 spans 13 residues. The CDR3 DNA follows: TGCGCCAGCAGCCCGGGGGGCATCGGGGAGCTGTTTTTT. Translated: CASSPGGIGELFF.

This clone was seen only a few times. CDR3 residues: CASTDTGFVNEQFF. The CDR3 nucleotides read TGTGCCAGTACCGACACAGGGTTCGTAAATGAGCAGTTCTTC. This chain joins TRBV19 and TRBJ2-1, with TRBD1 as a possible D gene (6 bases). Germline V gene lookup returns CDR1 LNHDA and CDR2 SQIVND (reference sequence). Trimming shortened V by 7 bases and J by 7 bases, and 17 bases separated the two germline ends. This CDR3 has 14 residues.

This clone turned up a few times. V usage is TRBV29-1 and J usage is TRBJ2-2, with TRBD1 matching 9 bases. Germline assignment: CDR1 SQVTM and CDR2 ANQGSEA. The CDR3 consists of 15 residues. V gave up 7 bases and J gave up 5 bases; unmatched junction bases: 11. The DNA for the CDR3 is TGCAGCGCATCGACGGGACAGGGTTTAACCGGGGAGCTGTTTTTT. Encoded protein: CSASTGQGLTGELFF.

The CDR3 sequence: CASSEGVGELFF. DNA of the CDR3: TGTGCCAGCAGTGAAGGGGTCGGGGAGCTGTTTTTT. J is TRBJ2-2 and V is TRBV25-1, with unresolved D. V was shortened by 2 bases and J by 7 bases, with 5 bases between the two germline ends. The CDR3 runs 12 residues. CDR1 and CDR2 from the germline V gene are MGHDK and SYGVNS.

This clone was detected only a few times. This chain connects TRBV29-1 to TRBJ2-5, with TRBD1 matching 7 bases. This CDR3 region has 14 residues. Per germline, CDR1 SQVTM and CDR2 ANQGSEA. Unmatched junction bases numbered 9, after V lost 6 bases and J lost 2 bases. The DNA for the CDR3 is TGCAGCGTGGCCGGGACAGAAGTACAAGAGACCCAGTACTTC. It translates to CSVAGTEVQETQYF. The full variable domain, with the rest looked up from reference TRBV29-1 and TRBJ2-5, is SAVISQKPSRDICQRGTSLTIQCQVDSQVTMMFWYRQQPGQSLTLIATANQGSEATYESGFVIDKFPISRPNLTFSTLTVSNMSPEDSSIYLCSVAGTEVQETQYFGPGTRLLVL.

V gene TRBV30 combines with J gene TRBJ2-3, with D possibly being TRBD1 (6 bases). Germline V gives CDR1 GTSNPN, CDR2 SVGIG (reference sequence). This CDR3 has 15 residues. The ends were cut back, 4 bases at V and 0 bases at J, with 14 bases in the middle. CDR3 protein: CAWTIRGASTDTQYF. DNA for the CDR3: TGTGCCTGGACAATCAGGGGCGCAAGCACAGATACGCAGTATTTT.

This sequence joins TRBV4-1 and TRBJ2-4; D perhaps matches TRBD1 (6 bases). The germline gives CDR1 MGHRA, CDR2 YSYEKL. The CDR3 is 15 residues long. The V and J ends lost 2 bases and 8 bases respectively, with 16 bases between them. CDR3 loop: CASSQQDSGRDIQYF. In DNA form, the CDR3 reads TGCGCCAGCAGCCAACAGGACAGCGGCCGGGACATTCAGTACTTC.

V and J are TRBV11-2 and TRBJ1-5; D remains unclear. The germline CDR1 and CDR2 sequences are SGHAT and FQNNGV. The CDR3 consists of 15 residues. The germline V and J ends were trimmed by 0 bases and 4 bases, with 10 bases remaining between them. CDR3 in amino acids: CASSLEVGPNQPQHF. The DNA of the CDR3 is TGTGCCAGCAGCTTAGAGGTTGGCCCAAATCAGCCCCAGCATTTT.

Concerning this clone itself: Distinct nucleotide sequences in the sample also encode this CDR3. The chain carries TRBV29-1 and TRBJ2-7; either TRBD1 or TRBD2 may fit D (5 bases each). Trimming left V 6 bases short and J 2 bases short, with 11 bases between. In germline, CDR1 is SQVTM, CDR2 ANQGSEA. There are 12 residues in the CDR3. This CDR3 reads CSVRDGTYEQYF. The CDR3 nucleotides read TGCAGCGTCCGGGACGGAACCTACGAGCAGTACTTC.

This chain links TRBV15 with TRBJ2-5, with D unclear. Trimming cost V 5 bases and J 5 bases, with 12 bases left between them. CDR3 length equals 13 residues. Germline values: CDR1 LNHNV, CDR2 YYDKDF (reference sequence). As DNA, the CDR3 is TGTGCCACCAGCCCGAATTTTAGGGAGACCCAGTACTTC. Translating it yields CATSPNFRETQYF.

In this sample, this clone turned up a few times. This chain connects TRBV29-1 to TRBJ1-2; no clear D gene. The CDR3 contains 12 residues. Trimming removed 6 bases at V and 4 bases at J, with 12 bases between. The germline gives CDR1 SQVTM, CDR2 ANQGSEA. The CDR3 spells CSVLRLGYGYTF. The CDR3, as DNA: TGCAGCGTATTGAGGTTGGGCTATGGCTACACCTTC.

The chain recombines TRBV29-1 with TRBJ2-5; D remains ambiguous. Germline V gives CDR1 SQVTM, CDR2 ANQGSEA. V dropped 3 bases and J dropped 1 base, with 6 bases sitting between them. The CDR3 has 12 residues. Here the CDR3 reads CSVEGPQETQYF. DNA for the CDR3: TGCAGCGTTGAGGGCCCCCAAGAGACCCAGTACTTC. Based on the CDR3 plus reference TRBV29-1 and TRBJ2-5, the full variable domain is SAVISQKPSRDICQRGTSLTIQCQVDSQVTMMFWYRQQPGQSLTLIATANQGSEATYESGFVIDKFPISRPNLTFSTLTVSNMSPEDSSIYLCSVEGPQETQYFGPGTRLLVL.

Note on this clone: Other DNA sequences in this specimen translate into the identical CDR3. V usage is TRBV9 and J usage is TRBJ1-6; 7 nucleotides agree with TRBD1. Looked up from germline, CDR1 is SGDLS and CDR2 is YYNGEE. Germline trimming cut 3 bases from V and 5 bases from J; bases unmatched to any gene: 2. This CDR3 has 14 amino acids. The CDR3 is CASSGGTDNSPLHF. The CDR3 bases are TGTGCCAGCAGCGGCGGGACAGATAATTCACCCCTCCACTTT.

V is TRBV29-1 and J is TRBJ1-1; 10 bases agree with TRBD1. This CDR3 region has 13 residues. Germline lookup yields CDR1 SQVTM and CDR2 ANQGSEA. V shed 6 bases, J shed 6 bases, and the junction held 7 bases outside the gene matches. The CDR3: CSVNGQGEPEAFF. The CDR3 bases are TGCAGCGTAAACGGACAGGGGGAGCCTGAAGCTTTCTTT.

This chain joins TRBV29-1 and TRBJ1-1; D ambiguous. This CDR3 contains 16 residues. Trimming pared 5 bases from V and 1 base from J, leaving 20 bases between. Germline V lookup: CDR1 SQVTM, CDR2 ANQGSEA. This chain's CDR3 is CSVFHMGQERNTEAFF. CDR3 nucleotide sequence: TGCAGCGTTTTTCATATGGGCCAGGAAAGGAACACTGAAGCTTTCTTT.